This TCR beta chain was observed in a study of blood T cell repertoires in COVID-19. Using immunoSEQ multiplex PCR, the repertoire was profiled, and TCRdb retains in-frame clones only, with some absent. The sample includes around 300,000 clones, 88% of them seen just once. This clone was seen many times. This CDR3 contains 16 residues. V shed 7 bases, J shed 4 bases, and the junction held 13 bases outside the gene matches. Germline V gene sequence: CDR1 MNHEY, CDR2 SVGEGT. The sequence derives from a woman in her fifties or sixties who had recovered from COVID-19. Specimen: PBMCs or T cells enriched from blood (not recorded which). The rearrangement links TRBV6-2 or TRBV6-3 to TRBJ2-3; 8 positions match TRBD2. This CDR3 is CASNPISGGPPDTQYF. The CDR3, as DNA: TGTGCCAGCAACCCAATTTCGGGAGGGCCCCCAGATACGCAGTATTTT.